This T cell receptor (beta chain) was identified in a study of CD8+ T cells in alopecia areata (dated by TCRdb to the late 2010s). In terms of the full investigation: The treated patients, all with moderate-to-severe alopecia areata, were enrolled in an open-label pilot trial of oral tofacitinib given at 5 to 10 mg twice daily. Scalp tissue and sorted CD4+ and CD8+ peripheral blood T cells from patchy and totalis/universalis alopecia areata patients and from healthy controls were covered by human TCRbeta sequencing. RNA was obtained with the PAXgene miRNA kit for fixed scalp, the miRNeasy kit for PBMCs, and the RNeasy kit for mouse skin. Scalp clonality was compared across normal scalp (n=4), patchy alopecia areata scalp (n=8), and alopecia totalis/universalis scalp (n=8). Tofacitinib was given for 6 to 18 months, followed by 6 months of follow-up off drug to assess delayed response and recurrence. Amplification of TCRbeta CDR3 regions was done by immunoSEQ multiplex PCR using 35 Vbeta forward primers and 13 Jbeta reverse primers. In both human patients and the C3H/HeJ mouse model, the study applied high-throughput TCRbeta sequencing to look at T cell clonal expansion in alopecia areata. Patients on tofacitinib were biopsied at baseline and after 4 and 24 weeks of treatment, and several of the patients also had a later scalp biopsy.

The CDR3 goes from the cysteine to the phenylalanine over 11 residues. Here the CDR3 DNA is all that survives: 33 bases in frame from base 1. Sequences DFQATT (CDR1) and SNEGSKA (CDR2) are obtained from the germline V gene (reference sequence). The library relied on the immunoSEQ multiplex PCR assay. RNA was extracted from all samples and reverse transcribed into cDNA as template for TCR sequencing. SuperScript III was used for first-strand cDNA synthesis, primed with a 2:1 mix of oligo-dT and random hexamers. A synthetic immune receptor repertoire was used to gauge amplification bias, and whatever bias remained was removed computationally. Under the source paper's analysis protocol: Raw reads were preprocessed for error removal, and CDR3 was defined according to IMGT conventions as running from the conserved cysteine to phenylalanine. Clonality was calculated as 1 minus Shannon entropy normalized by log2 of the number of productive unique TCRs. CD4 or CD8 identity of scalp clones was inferred by cross-referencing scalp TCRbeta sequences with sorted blood CD4 and CD8 repertoires. TCRdb obtained this table from immuneACCESS and retained in-frame rearrangements with V and J assigned. These tables miss some clones; where compared with another copy, unresolved V genes account for less than half of the shortfall, and the remainder is unexplained. V and J calls and clone size are those listed in that table; D and trimming were worked out from the DNA. The sample table holds more than 95,000 clones, of which approximately 38% were seen once. The ten largest make up approximately 3.3% of the sample.

Peripheral blood and lesional scalp punch biopsies were obtained from patients with alopecia areata. PBMCs were isolated by density centrifugation and stained for CD3, CD4 and CD8, and CD4+ and CD8+ T cells were sorted on a FACSAria. General study outcomes and caveats: Resident alphabeta T cells in normal human skin are also sequenced, complicating scalp TCR repertoire analysis, unlike mouse skin dominated by gammadelta T cells. Higher clonality and more expanded CD8+ clones were observed in lesional scalp than in normal scalp, particularly in alopecia totalis/universalis, a finding suggestive of antigenic drive. Shared TCR sequences between patients were less evident than in mice, which may be partly attributable to HLA diversity in the patient population.

On this clone itself: Its antigen target is currently unknown. One end of the junction varies from germline; a read error may be responsible.

The receptor chain draws on TRBV20-1 and TRBJ2-7; TRBD1 fits 7 bases in the junction. Sequenced sample: CD4+ T cells sorted from blood. This TCR was sampled from a human donor with alopecia areata. The CDR3 reads as follows: CSADWTGFSVF. The DNA reads TGCAGTGCCGATTGGACAGGCTTTTCCGTCTTC.